These T cell receptor beta chains were read from a single sample in a study of blood T cell repertoires in COVID-19. Using immunoSEQ multiplex PCR, the repertoire was profiled, and TCRdb retains in-frame clones only, with some absent. The sample yields 400,000 to 450,000 clones, 85% to 90% seen once. Input material: PBMCs or T cells enriched from blood (not recorded which). Receptors were obtained from a man aged 30 to 45 who had recovered from COVID-19. The CDR3 runs from the conserved cysteine through the conserved F or W. The D gene is left open where the match is weak. Clone size, where shown, is once, few, many, or a class for clones that have expanded.

V: TRBV2; D: TRBD1; J: TRBJ1-6; size: few; CDR3: CASSPVQGGDSPLHF; DNA: TGTGCCAGCAGTCCTGTTCAGGGGGGAGATTCACCCCTCCACTTT
V: TRBV10-1; D: NA; J: TRBJ1-1; size: NA; CDR3: CASSLRPGLMNTEAFF; DNA: TGCGCCAGCAGTCTTCGACCGGGACTCATGAACACTGAAGCTTTCTTT
V: TRBV7-9; D: TRBD2; J: TRBJ2-2; size: NA; CDR3: CASSLGLAGNTGELFF; DNA: TGTGCCAGCAGCTTAGGACTAGCGGGTAACACCGGGGAGCTGTTTTTT
V: TRBV29-1; D: TRBD1; J: TRBJ2-7; size: NA; CDR3: CSVLRVGTGPIEQYF; DNA: TGCAGCGTTTTAAGAGTAGGGACAGGGCCAATCGAGCAGTACTTC
V: TRBV4-1; D: TRBD1; J: TRBJ2-7; size: NA; CDR3: CASSQADDRGYEQYF; DNA: TGCGCCAGCAGCCAGGCCGACGACAGGGGTTACGAGCAGTACTTC
V: TRBV19; D: NA; J: TRBJ2-5; size: NA; CDR3: CASSILREETQYF; DNA: TGTGCCAGTAGTATCTTGAGGGAAGAGACCCAGTACTTC
V: TRBV18; D: NA; J: TRBJ1-4; size: NA; CDR3: CASSPQTGDEKLFF; DNA: TGTGCCAGCTCACCCCAGACGGGGGACGAAAAACTGTTTTTT
V: TRBV30; D: NA; J: TRBJ1-5; size: NA; CDR3: CAWSVSHYSNQPQHF; DNA: TGTGCCTGGAGTGTATCCCACTATAGCAATCAGCCCCAGCATTTT
V: TRBV9; D: NA; J: TRBJ2-1; size: NA; CDR3: CASSVEAGPYNEQFF; DNA: TGTGCCAGCAGCGTAGAGGCAGGTCCCTACAATGAGCAGTTCTTC
V: TRBV19; D: TRBD1; J: TRBJ1-5; size: NA; CDR3: CASSVTGGGQPQHF; DNA: TGTGCCAGTAGTGTTACAGGGGGTGGACAGCCCCAGCATTTT
V: TRBV11-2; D: NA; J: TRBJ2-7; size: once; CDR3: CASSSLSYEQYF; DNA: TGTGCCAGCAGCTCTCTATCCTACGAGCAGTACTTC
V: TRBV4-1; D: TRBD1; J: TRBJ1-1; size: NA; CDR3: CASSQDPSQGATEAFF; DNA: TGCGCCAGCAGCCAAGATCCGTCACAGGGGGCCACTGAAGCTTTCTTT
V: TRBV6-5; D: TRBD1; J: TRBJ1-4; size: NA; CDR3: CASRQTGAREKLFF; DNA: TGTGCCAGCAGACAGACAGGGGCTAGGGAAAAACTGTTTTTT
V: TRBV27; D: TRBD1; J: TRBJ2-2; size: few; CDR3: CASSPPRQGPSTGELFF; DNA: TGTGCCAGCAGTCCCCCCCGACAGGGGCCTTCCACCGGGGAGCTGTTTTTT
V: TRBV5-1; D: NA; J: TRBJ1-4; size: NA; CDR3: CASSYLGGGAGEKLFF; DNA: TGCGCCAGCAGCTACCTAGGGGGGGGAGCCGGTGAAAAACTGTTTTTT
V: TRBV19; D: TRBD2; J: TRBJ2-3; size: NA; CDR3: CASRASGITDTQYF; DNA: TGTGCCAGTAGGGCTAGCGGGATCACAGATACGCAGTATTTT
V: TRBV28; D: TRBD2; J: TRBJ2-7; size: NA; CDR3: CASRPRDALSTLAESYEQYF; DNA: TGTGCCAGCAGGCCCAGGGACGCCCTCTCGACTCTAGCGGAGTCCTACGAGCAGTACTTC
V: TRBV7-9; D: TRBD2; J: TRBJ2-3; size: NA; CDR3: CASSFRAGGGTDTQYF; DNA: TGTGCCAGCAGCTTTAGAGCGGGAGGCGGCACAGATACGCAGTATTTT
V: TRBV28; D: TRBD2; J: TRBJ2-1; size: NA; CDR3: CASESGTRAYNEQFF; DNA: TGTGCCAGTGAATCCGGGACTAGAGCTTACAATGAGCAGTTCTTC
V: TRBV5-8; D: NA; J: TRBJ2-7; size: once; CDR3: CASSLGGPYEQYF; DNA: TGTGCCAGCAGCTTGGGCGGGCCCTACGAGCAGTACTTC
V: TRBV5-1; D: NA; J: TRBJ1-5; size: NA; CDR3: CASSFGEQSGGWPQHF; DNA: TGCGCCAGCAGCTTCGGAGAGCAGTCCGGGGGTTGGCCCCAGCATTTT
V: TRBV5-1; D: NA; J: TRBJ2-1; size: NA; CDR3: CASSLAQGSYNEQFF; DNA: TGCGCCAGCAGCTTGGCACAGGGCTCCTACAATGAGCAGTTCTTC
V: TRBV7-6; D: NA; J: TRBJ1-1; size: NA; CDR3: CASSPLDSPNTEAFF; DNA: TGTGCCAGCAGCCCGTTAGACAGTCCGAACACTGAAGCTTTCTTT
V: TRBV18; D: NA; J: TRBJ2-1; size: NA; CDR3: CASSPLRGGSYNEQFF; DNA: TGTGCCAGCTCACCCCTAAGGGGTGGCTCCTACAATGAGCAGTTCTTC